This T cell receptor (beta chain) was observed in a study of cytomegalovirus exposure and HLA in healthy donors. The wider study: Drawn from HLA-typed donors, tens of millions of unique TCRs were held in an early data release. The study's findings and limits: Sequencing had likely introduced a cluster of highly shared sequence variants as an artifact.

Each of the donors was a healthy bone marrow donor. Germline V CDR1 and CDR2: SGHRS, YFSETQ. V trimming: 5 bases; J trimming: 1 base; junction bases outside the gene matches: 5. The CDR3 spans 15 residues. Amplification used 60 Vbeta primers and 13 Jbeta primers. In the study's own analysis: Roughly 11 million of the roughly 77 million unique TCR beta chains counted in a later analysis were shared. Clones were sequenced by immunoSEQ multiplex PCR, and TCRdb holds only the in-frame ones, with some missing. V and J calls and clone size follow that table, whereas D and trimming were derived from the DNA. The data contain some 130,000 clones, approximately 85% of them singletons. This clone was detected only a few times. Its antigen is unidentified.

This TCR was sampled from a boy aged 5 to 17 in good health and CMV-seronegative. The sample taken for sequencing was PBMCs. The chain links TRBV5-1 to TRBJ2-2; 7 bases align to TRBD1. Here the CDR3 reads CASSVTGRNTGELFF. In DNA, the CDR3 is TGCGCCAGCAGTGTGACAGGGAGGAACACCGGGGAGCTGTTTTTT.